These 5 T cell receptor beta chains were all obtained from the same sample, sequenced in a study of cytomegalovirus exposure and HLA in healthy donors. Amplification used 60 Vbeta primers and 13 Jbeta primers. The assay was immunoSEQ multiplex PCR, and TCRdb's table has in-frame clones only and misses some. The table lists roughly 140,000 clones, nearly 80% of them singletons, with roughly 0.69% in the top ten. The sample comprised PBMCs. These receptors originate from a male donor in good health and CMV-seronegative.

This chain joins TRBV13 and TRBJ2-4; unclear D gene. This CDR3 has 15 amino acids. The germline gives CDR1 PRHDT, CDR2 FYEKMQ (reference sequence). The V end was cut by 6 bases, the J end by 0 bases, with 12 bases between. In nucleotides, the CDR3 is TGTGCCAGCAGTACGACCGGGTTAGCCAAAAACATTCAGTACTTC. Its translation: CASSTTGLAKNIQYF.

This clone was recorded a few times. The V gene is TRBV6-6, the J gene TRBJ1-1; the match to TRBD1 covers 7 bases. CDR3 length equals 14 residues. Trimming cost V 4 bases and J 5 bases; bases outside gene matches: 7. CDR1 is MNHNY, CDR2 SVGAGI, per germline (reference sequence). CDR3 loop: CASSSQGRDTEAFF. The CDR3 DNA sequence: TGTGCCAGCAGTTCACAGGGGCGGGATACTGAAGCTTTCTTT.

The chain joins TRBV4-1 to TRBJ2-7, with D uncertain. The germline V gene has CDR1 MGHRA and CDR2 YSYEKL. Trimming took off 1 base at V and 2 bases at J, with 3 bases between the two ends. The CDR3 extends over 12 amino acids. The CDR3 nucleotides are TGCGCCAGCAGCCAAGGGCCCTACGAGCAGTACTTC. Its translation is CASSQGPYEQYF.

The chain combines TRBV4-1 with TRBJ2-7, with a possible D match to TRBD2 (5 bases). Trimming removed 0 bases from V and 4 bases from J, with 7 bases in between. CDR3 length: 13 amino acids. The germline V gene encodes CDR1 MGHRA and CDR2 YSYEKL. CDR3 region: CASSQDRGYEQYF. Here the CDR3 DNA reads TGCGCCAGCAGCCAAGACCGGGGTTACGAGCAGTACTTC.

Worth noting for this clone: Other nucleotide sequences from this sample produce the same CDR3. The chain uses TRBV5-1 and TRBJ2-1, with TRBD2 matching over 8 bases. Per the germline V gene, CDR1 is SGHRS and CDR2 is YFSETQ. The junction had 7 bases not matched to a gene; V was cut back by 5 bases and J by 0 bases. The CDR3 totals 16 residues. The CDR3 here is CASRGREASSYNEQFF. The CDR3 bases are TGCGCCAGCAGAGGGCGGGAGGCGAGCTCCTACAATGAGCAGTTCTTC. Together with reference TRBV5-1 and TRBJ2-1, the CDR3 gives the full variable domain: KAGVTQTPRYLIKTRGQQVTLSCSPISGHRSVSWYQQTPGQGLQFLFEYFSETQRNKGNFPGRFSGRQFSNSRSEMNVSTLELGDSALYLCASRGREASSYNEQFFGPGTRLTVL.